This T cell receptor beta chain was sequenced during a study of control samples from healthy donors and cancer patients. Produced via immunoSEQ multiplex PCR; TCRdb's table is partial and in-frame only. The sample has about 110,000 clones; 90% are singletons. Losses at the gene ends were 4 bases for V and 3 bases for J; bases not matched to a gene: 6. In germline, CDR1 is SGHTS, CDR2 YDEGEE. The CDR3 totals 14 residues. The specimen was blood. The genes are TRBV5-8 and TRBJ1-2; 7 bases map to TRBD1. The receptor was derived from a human donor in good health. The donor label of this sample is uncertain. CDR3 sequence: CASSLRQGDYGYTF. CDR3 coding DNA: TGTGCCAGCAGCCTGAGACAGGGAGACTATGGCTACACCTTC.